At least ten counts were recorded for the clone carrying this TCR beta chain. Its antigen is currently unknown. These data come from a study of spatial heterogeneity in lung cancer. Study as a whole: A unique TCR and UMI combination showed up more than ten times in raw reads, on average. Findings and limits, study-wide: Ubiquitous expanded tumor TCRs were seen in blood more at resection than at follow-up.

Time point given: sample taken at primary tumor resection. Samples were obtained from roughly 65 donors, all untreated early-stage non-small cell lung cancer patients. Germline V lookup: CDR1 SNHLY, CDR2 FYNNEI. This CDR3 contains 12 residues. V lost 6 bases and J 5 bases, leaving 11 bases between the germline ends. Individually, TCR cDNA molecules were each labelled with a unique molecular identifier. TCRdb fed the 5' RACE reads into MiXCR, producing one record per CDR3 protein. The table includes about 22,000 distinct CDR3 sequences, about 5% detected once. This TCR was sampled from a male donor with early-stage non-small cell lung cancer. The V gene is TRBV2, the J gene TRBJ2-7; possibly TRBD1 for D (6 bases). The material was PBMCs, obtained at surgery. Written as DNA, the CDR3 is TGTGCCAGCAGACCACAGGGAGACGAGCAGTACTTC. Protein product: CASRPQGDEQYF.